These 30 T cell receptor beta chains were all obtained from the same sample, sequenced in a study of blood T cell repertoires in COVID-19 (dated by TCRdb to 2018 to 2020). Receptor amplification or capture employed the immunoSEQ multiplex PCR assay. TCRdb's version of the immuneACCESS table is confined to in-frame rearrangements and falls short of the full clone set. An unresolved V gene accounts for under half of the shortfall where checked; the remainder is of unknown origin. The sample table records fewer than 25,000 clones; 89% of these occur just once. The top ten clonotypes cover roughly a fifth of the sample. Sequencing was performed on peripheral blood. Receptor source: a human donor in a cohort sampled during active COVID-19.

The chain carries TRBV6-5 and TRBJ2-7; 7 bases are a match to TRBD1. The CDR3 spans 16 residues. Germline V gives CDR1 MNHEY, CDR2 SVGAGI. Trimming at V came to 2 bases and at J to 2 bases, leaving 9 bases not matched to a gene. The DNA for the CDR3 is TGTGCCAGCAGTTACGGTTTGGACAGGTACCCCTACGAGCAGTACTTC. It codes for CASSYGLDRYPYEQYF.

This clone has only one observation. The chain uses TRBV14 and TRBJ2-3; TRBD1 agrees at 9 bases. The germline V gene encodes CDR1 SGHDN and CDR2 FVKESK. Trimming took 5 bases from V and 3 from J; bases not matched to a gene: 3. CDR3 length equals 14 residues. The CDR3 nucleotides read TGTGCCAGCAGCTACAGGGGGCAGACAGATACGCAGTATTTT. Translating gives CASSYRGQTDTQYF.

This chain joins TRBV2 and TRBJ2-1; 10 nucleotides match TRBD2. Germline loops: CDR1 SNHLY, CDR2 FYNNEI. This CDR3 has 14 residues. V dropped 7 bases and J dropped 2; count of bases not matched to a gene: 2. The CDR3 nucleotides read TGTGCCAGCAATCTAGCGGGGGCCTACAATGAGCAGTTCTTC. It yields the protein CASNLAGAYNEQFF.

The rearrangement links TRBV5-1 to TRBJ2-1; 7 nucleotides agree with TRBD2. The germline gives CDR1 SGHRS, CDR2 YFSETQ. The V and J ends lost 4 bases and 9 bases, in that order; junction bases with no gene match: 10. CDR3 length: 14 amino acids. The CDR3: CASSPAAGSSEQFF. The CDR3 DNA follows: TGCGCCAGCAGCCCTGCAGCGGGAAGCTCTGAGCAGTTCTTC.

The rearrangement uses TRBV5-1 and TRBJ2-1, with 8 bases fitting TRBD2. CDR3 length: 13 amino acids. J gave up 9 bases and V 6 bases, and 8 bases lay outside the gene matches. Per the germline V gene, CDR1 is SGHRS and CDR2 is YFSETQ. CDR3 nucleotides: TGCGCCAGCACAAAGCGGGAGAGGGGTGAGCAGTTCTTC. This gives the protein CASTKRERGEQFF.

The J gene is TRBJ1-1, the V gene TRBV6-2 or TRBV6-3; D gene uncertain. CDR1 MNHEY and CDR2 SVGEGT come from the germline V gene. Trimming shortened V by 2 bases and J by 1 base, and 8 bases separated the two germline ends. CDR3 length: 14 residues. CDR3 coding DNA: TGTGCCAGCAGTTACGGGCTCCCGAACACTGAAGCTTTCTTT. Translated: CASSYGLPNTEAFF.

The rearrangement uses TRBV5-1 and TRBJ2-5; possible D gene TRBD2, 6 bases. Trimming left V 4 bases short and J 5 bases short, with 18 bases between. The germline V gene encodes CDR1 SGHRS and CDR2 YFSETQ. This CDR3 region has 15 residues. The CDR3 DNA follows: TGCGCCAGCAGCCCGGGGGACTCCCGTAAGGAGACCCAGTACTTC. Amino acid sequence: CASSPGDSRKETQYF.

The rearrangement links TRBV7-8 to TRBJ2-5; no firm D call. Germline values: CDR1 SGHVS, CDR2 FQNEAQ. The CDR3 is made up of 15 amino acids. V lost 5 bases to trimming and J lost 0 bases, with 13 bases between them. In DNA form, the CDR3 reads TGTGCCAGCAGCCCGGTTGAGCCGAACCAAGAGACCCAGTACTTC. This sequence encodes CASSPVEPNQETQYF. Combining the CDR3 with reference TRBV7-8 and TRBJ2-5 gives the whole variable domain GAGVSQSPRYKVAKRGQDVALRCDPISGHVSLFWYQQALGQGPEFLTYFQNEAQLDKSGLPSDRFFAERPEGSVSTLKIQRTQQEDSAVYLCASSPVEPNQETQYFGPGTRLLVL.

This chain links TRBV4-1 with TRBJ1-6; 7 bases match TRBD1. With 4 bases clipped from V and 5 bases from J, the junction kept 2 bases outside the gene matches. The CDR3 sequence is 14 residues long. The germline gives CDR1 MGHRA, CDR2 YSYEKL. The CDR3 protein is CASSPRGDNSPLHF. CDR3 nucleotide sequence: TGCGCCAGCAGCCCCAGGGGGGATAATTCACCCCTCCACTTT.

This rearrangement joins TRBV7-2 to TRBJ2-5; TRBD1 matches 7 bases. This CDR3 is built from 12 residues. Losses at the gene ends were 6 bases for V and 7 bases for J; bases not matched to a gene: 5. Germline CDR1 is SGHTA and CDR2 is FQGNSA. CDR3 residues: CASSSDRLTQYF. CDR3 DNA sequence: TGTGCCAGCAGTTCGGACAGGTTGACCCAGTACTTC.

This chain connects TRBV30 to TRBJ2-1, with 7 bases identical to TRBD1. Germline CDR1 is GTSNPN and CDR2 is SVGIG (reference sequence). Trimming cost V 5 bases and J 0 bases; bases outside gene matches: 10. This CDR3 contains 16 residues. CDR3 protein: CAWCTRGLLSYNEQFF. The CDR3 region has the DNA TGTGCCTGGTGTACGAGGGGGCTCCTCTCCTACAATGAGCAGTTCTTC.

The chain links TRBV4-3 to TRBJ2-2; 9 nucleotides match TRBD1. CDR1 and CDR2 (germline): LGHNA, YSLEER. With 4 bases clipped from V and 6 bases from J, the junction kept 3 bases outside the gene matches. This CDR3 is 14 amino acids long. The CDR3 region is CASSPRTGAGELFF. Here the CDR3 DNA reads TGCGCCAGCAGCCCCCGGACAGGGGCCGGGGAGCTGTTTTTT.

The chain combines TRBV10-3 with TRBJ1-1; 7 bases fit TRBD1. The trim removed 6 bases at V and 0 bases at J, leaving 7 bases unmatched. The CDR3 totals 15 residues. Germline V CDR1 and CDR2: ENHRY, SYGVKD. CDR3 bases: TGTGCCATCAGCTCCAGACAGGGCTTGAACACTGAAGCTTTCTTT. Protein product: CAISSRQGLNTEAFF.

The rearrangement uses TRBV7-9 and TRBJ2-3; no definite D call. The CDR3 extends over 14 amino acids. CDR1 is SEHNR, CDR2 FQNEAQ, per germline (reference sequence). V lost 1 base and J 5 bases, leaving 10 bases between the germline ends. CDR3 protein: CASSLVATGDTQYF. CDR3 sequence (DNA): TGTGCCAGCAGCTTAGTGGCGACGGGAGATACGCAGTATTTT. The full variable domain, in which reference TRBV7-9 and TRBJ2-3 provide the parts outside the CDR3, is DTGVSQNPRHKITKRGQNVTFRCDPISEHNRLYWYRQTLGQGPEFLTYFQNEAQLEKSRLLSDRFSAERPKGSFSTLEIQRTEQGDSAMYLCASSLVATGDTQYFGPGTRLTVL.

This clone appeared a few times. The V call is TRBV2, the J call TRBJ1-5; 9 bases agree with TRBD1. The germline V gene has CDR1 SNHLY and CDR2 FYNNEI. The CDR3 contains 16 residues. V dropped 5 bases and J dropped 2; count of bases not matched to a gene: 7. The CDR3 spells CASSKQGAFGNQPQHF. CDR3 nucleotides: TGTGCCAGCAGTAAACAGGGGGCATTCGGCAATCAGCCCCAGCATTTT.

V and J are TRBV7-9 and TRBJ1-1; D ambiguous. The germline V and J ends were trimmed by 7 bases and 7 bases, with 10 bases remaining between them. This CDR3 comprises 11 residues. The germline gives CDR1 SEHNR, CDR2 FQNEAQ (reference sequence). This CDR3 reads CASTKLLEAFF. The CDR3 region has the DNA TGTGCCAGCACAAAGTTACTTGAAGCTTTCTTT. Full variable domain (remainder filled in from reference TRBV7-9 and TRBJ1-1): DTGVSQNPRHKITKRGQNVTFRCDPISEHNRLYWYRQTLGQGPEFLTYFQNEAQLEKSRLLSDRFSAERPKGSFSTLEIQRTEQGDSAMYLCASTKLLEAFFGQGTRLTVV.

The gene calls are TRBV2 and TRBJ1-6, with D hard to call. Trimming shortened V by 8 bases and J by 8 bases, and 16 bases separated the two germline ends. Germline assignment: CDR1 SNHLY and CDR2 FYNNEI. This CDR3 spans 14 amino acids. For the CDR3, the DNA is TGTGCCAGCCGGGAGCGGTCATTGGATTCACCCCTCCACTTT. This gives the protein CASRERSLDSPLHF. The whole variable domain, filled in from reference TRBV2 and TRBJ1-6, reads EPEVTQTPSHQVTQMGQEVILRCVPISNHLYFYWYRQILGQKVEFLVSFYNNEISEKSEIFDDQFSVERPDGSNFTLKIRSTKLEDSAMYFCASRERSLDSPLHFGNGTRLTVT.

About this clone itself: The germline gene is not matched at one end of the junction; a read error may be the cause. The V and J genes are TRBV14 and TRBJ2-7; 7 bases align to TRBD1. CDR1 is SGHDN and CDR2 is FVKESK in the germline V gene. The CDR3 contains 12 residues. CDR3 protein: CASSTYPGQRDF. CDR3 sequence (DNA): TGTGCCAGCAGCACCTATCCGGGACAGAGAGATTTC.

V is TRBV29-1 and J is TRBJ1-4, with D tentatively TRBD1 (5 bases). Germline CDR1 and CDR2: SQVTM and ANQGSEA. Trimming stripped 6 bases from V and 4 bases from J, with 12 bases between. The CDR3 is 13 amino acids. CDR3 sequence: CSVSLGLNEKLFF. The CDR3 coding sequence is TGCAGCGTAAGCCTGGGGCTTAATGAAAAACTGTTTTTT.

This chain links TRBV5-4 with TRBJ1-2; D possibly corresponds to TRBD1 (6 bases). The V end lost 1 base, the J end lost 8 bases, and 15 bases lay between the germline ends. In germline, CDR1 is SGHNT, CDR2 YYREEE (reference sequence). This CDR3 has 14 residues. The chain's CDR3 is CASSLQQGMDGYTF. CDR3 coding DNA: TGTGCCAGCAGCTTGCAACAGGGAATGGACGGCTACACCTTC. Variable domain in full (rest from reference TRBV5-4 and TRBJ1-2): ETGVTQSPTHLIKTRGQQVTLRCSSQSGHNTVSWYQQALGQGPQFIFQYYREEENGRGNFPPRFSGLQFPNYSSELNVNALELDDSALYLCASSLQQGMDGYTFGSGTRLTVV.

This chain connects TRBV7-3 to TRBJ2-2, with D possibly being TRBD1 (5 bases). The CDR3 is 13 residues long. CDR1 is SGHTA and CDR2 is FQGTGA in the germline V gene. The V end lost 1 base, the J end lost 8 bases, and 8 bases lay between the germline ends. CDR3 nucleotides: TGTGCCAGCAGCTTAAGACAGAGAGGGGAGCTGTTTTTT. Protein product: CASSLRQRGELFF.

V is TRBV12-3 or TRBV12-4 and J is TRBJ1-1; 11 positions agree with TRBD1. The J segment lost 12 bases and the V segment lost 1 base, leaving 4 bases of the junction unmatched. The CDR3 runs to 13 residues. Here the CDR3 DNA reads TGTGCCAGCAGTTTAGGGACAGGGGGCGATCCTTTCTTT. Translating it yields CASSLGTGGDPFF.

The V call is TRBV9, the J call TRBJ2-7, with D tentatively TRBD2 (6 bases). V shed 3 bases and J shed 7 bases, with 20 bases lying between them. This CDR3 has 15 amino acids. Germline CDR1 and CDR2: SGDLS and YYNGEE. The chain's CDR3 is CASSAALNRGGEQYF. CDR3 nucleotide sequence: TGTGCCAGCAGCGCGGCCCTCAACCGGGGAGGTGAGCAGTACTTC.

V gene TRBV2 combines with J gene TRBJ1-1; no definite D call. V gave up 2 bases and J gave up 5 bases, with 15 bases separating them. This CDR3 has 15 amino acids. Germline-derived CDR1 and CDR2 are SNHLY and FYNNEI. The chain's CDR3 is CASSESPARTTEAFF. CDR3 nucleotides: TGTGCCAGCAGTGAATCGCCAGCACGGACTACTGAAGCTTTCTTT.

This chain links TRBV11-2 with TRBJ1-6; unclear D gene. The CDR3 contains 14 residues. The ends were cut back, 0 bases at V and 7 bases at J, with 7 bases in the middle. The germline V gene encodes CDR1 SGHAT and CDR2 FQNNGV. The DNA of the CDR3 is TGTGCCAGCAGCTTAGATCCAGGAAATTCACCCCTCCACTTT. It encodes CASSLDPGNSPLHF.

The chain joins TRBV7-9 to TRBJ2-1, with D maybe TRBD1 (6 bases). V was trimmed by 3 bases and J by 6 bases, leaving 18 bases between them. Germline CDR1 is SEHNR and CDR2 is FQNEAQ (reference sequence). This CDR3 spans 16 amino acids. CDR3 protein: CASSFPPGGWGNEQFF. The DNA for the CDR3 is TGTGCCAGCAGCTTCCCCCCTGGGGGCTGGGGCAATGAGCAGTTCTTC.

This sequence joins TRBV3-1 (or the pseudogene TRBV3-2) and TRBJ2-7; 7 nucleotides line up with TRBD2. The germline V gene has CDR1 LGHDT and CDR2 YNNKEL (reference sequence). This CDR3 has 17 residues. The V segment lost 4 bases and the J segment 2 bases; nucleotides outside the gene matches: 14. CDR3 residues: CASSPKRDRLAAYEQYF. CDR3 nucleotide sequence: TGTGCCAGCAGCCCCAAGCGGGACCGGCTGGCGGCCTACGAGCAGTACTTC.

The V call is TRBV3-1 (or the pseudogene TRBV3-2), the J call TRBJ2-3, with 7 positions matching TRBD1. The CDR3 has 15 residues. Per germline, CDR1 LGHDT and CDR2 YNNKEL (reference sequence). With V trimmed by 7 bases and J by 2 bases, 9 bases remained unmatched. The CDR3 reads CASTKRDSSTDTQYF. DNA of the CDR3: TGTGCCAGCACCAAAAGGGACAGCTCCACAGATACGCAGTATTTT.

The gene calls are TRBV11-2 and TRBJ1-2; possibly TRBD1 for D (5 bases). The CDR3 contains 12 residues. V was cut by 6 bases and J by 5 bases, with 10 bases left in between. Germline values: CDR1 SGHAT, CDR2 FQNNGV. CDR3 DNA sequence: TGTGCCAGCAGACAGGCACAGTATGGCTACACCTTC. Translation: CASRQAQYGYTF.

The V gene is TRBV6-6, the J gene TRBJ1-2, with 7 positions matching TRBD1. The junction had 6 bases not matched to a gene; V was cut back by 4 bases and J by 7 bases. From germline, CDR1 is MNHNY and CDR2 SVGAGI (reference sequence). The CDR3 covers 13 residues. As DNA, the CDR3 is TGTGCCAGCAGTTCACAGGGGCGCGGTGGCTACACCTTC. Protein: CASSSQGRGGYTF.